This TCR beta chain was sequenced during a study of vaccination and CD4 T cells after COVID-19. For this clonotype: The antigen is unknown.

An Oncomine TCR Beta short-read assay was used to sequence the DNA from cultured CD4+ T cells. TCRdb re-called the PCR reads through MiXCR, storing one row per CDR3 protein. The repertoire includes around 7,000 distinct CDR3 sequences, around 45% of them detected once, and around a third sits in the top ten. The treatment is: approximately 9-day PBMC culture with coronavirus spike peptide pools or control peptides (ViraFEST assay). It was before the COVID-19 pandemic (2011-2018) that the unexposed donor's CD4+ T cells were collected. Via ViraFEST, peptide pools expanded antigen-specific T cells before TCR sequencing. Study-level results: There were relatively few convalescent patients studied, and there were no early post-infection timepoints.

V lost 3 bases and J 4 bases, leaving 7 bases between the germline ends. The CDR3 runs to 13 residues. The material sequenced was CD4+ T cells from blood, cultured in vitro. This chain links TRBV12-3 or TRBV12-4 with TRBJ1-5; D unresolved. The TCR originated in a human donor in good health. CDR3 amino acids: CASSFTGNQPQHF. CDR3 DNA sequence: TGTGCCAGCAGTTTTACGGGGAATCAGCCCCAGCATTTT.